This T cell receptor beta chain was sequenced during a study of CXCR3-negative and CXCR3-positive naive CD8 T cells (dated by TCRdb to between 2017 and 2020). The study in broad terms: In total, roughly 140 million TRB reads were obtained, which works out to roughly 1.5 +/- 0.3 million reads per library. Naive subsets from 5 or 6 donors and memory cells from 3 donors were included in the TRBV-TRBJ cluster analysis. The diversity and physicochemical repertoire analyses included 11 donors pooled from two independent experiments.

The study at large found these results: Repertoire diversity was comparably high in both naive subsets but much lower in memory CD8+ T cells. Because surface CD5, which is linked to self-reactivity in mice, was comparable between the naive subsets, TCR interaction strength was also inferred from the physicochemical properties of TRB CDR3s. TRB CDR3s from CXCR3-positive naive cells showed higher hydrophobicity (lower Kidera factor 4), lower energy, and higher strength and volume indices than CXCR3-negative naive cells. Because CXCR3 expression was partially decreased after cryopreservation, freshly isolated PBMCs were used for most assays. Naive CXCR3-negative and CXCR3-positive cells from the same donor showed similar TRBV-TRBJ usage, whereas memory cells showed distinct patterns.

Comments on this clonotype: The clone's antigen remains unknown.

Each CD8+ T cell subset was flow-sorted in triplicate, and around 300,000 cells per subset were placed directly into RLT lysis buffer. Naive CD8+ T cells were defined stringently as CD45RO-CCR7+CD27+CD95- to exclude memory contaminants. Using standard density gradient centrifugation, peripheral blood mononuclear cells were isolated from buffy coats. A FACSAria III was used to flow-sort naive CXCR3-negative and CXCR3-positive CD8+ T cells. An RNeasy Mini Kit was used to extract total RNA from the sorted cells. Instrument on record: NextSeq 550. The Human TCR Profiling Kit (MiLaboratory) was used to make UMI-labeled 5' RACE TRB cDNA libraries. The full amount of extracted RNA was used for cDNA synthesis, and the full amount of resulting cDNA was used for PCR amplification. Libraries were prepared in parallel with an identical number of PCR cycles. The paper's processing steps were these. With a minimum of two reads required per UMI, MIGEC and MiXCR pulled out about 50,000 +/- 10,000 unique UMI-labeled TRB cDNA molecules from each library. An average of roughly 40,000 +/- 10,000 functional in-frame TRB CDR3 nucleotide clonotypes without stop codons was found per library. After each sample was downsampled to 5000 UMI-labeled TRB molecules, VDJtools was used to calculate diversity metrics such as normalized Shannon-Wiener and Chao1. Clonotype-size-weighted physicochemical properties of the central five CDR3 residues (interaction energy, strength, volume and Kidera factor 4) were computed in VDJtools. One entry per CDR3 protein sequence results from the TCRdb reprocessing of the reads, with DNA left out. None of the V and J calls come from the authors' own analysis; TCRdb made them. The sample's records list about 89,000 distinct CDR3 sequences. Over 0.4% of the sample rests with the top ten.

According to the germline V gene, CDR1 reads MNHEY and CDR2 reads SVGAGI. CDR3 length: 16 amino acids, cysteine to phenylalanine. The nucleotide record is missing. The chain employs TRBV6-5 and TRBJ1-2; TCRdb reports TRBD1, a call that lacks DNA to check it against. The sequence was obtained from a human donor in good health. Some clones in this sample may be carry-over from other donors' samples. Sequencing was carried out using naive CXCR3+ CD8+ T cells from blood. Per the publication, the cell subset or site label means: CD45RO-CCR7+CD27+CD95- naive CD8+ T cells expressing CXCR3 (TNR3+). CDR3 reads: CASSYSSGGRNYGYTF.